This TCR beta chain originates from a study of blood T cell repertoires in COVID-19. Across the whole study: T cells, B-cell-depleted T cells, or PBMCs supplied cDNA or gDNA.

Method: immunoSEQ multiplex PCR; TCRdb's copy keeps in-frame clones and lacks some. The sample records more than 300,000 clones, roughly four fifths being singletons. Source material: PBMCs or T cells enriched from blood (not recorded which). The receptor's source is a woman in her 50s who had recovered from COVID-19.

The CDR3 protein is CASSPVIAGGRGANVLTF. As DNA, the CDR3 is TGTGCCAGCTCACCAGTGATAGCGGGAGGCAGGGGGGCCAACGTCCTGACTTTC. The gene calls are TRBV18 and TRBJ2-6; 10 bases line up with TRBD2. The J segment lost 4 bases and the V segment lost 2 bases, leaving 8 bases of the junction unmatched. Germline V CDR1 and CDR2: KGHSH, LQKENI. The CDR3 has 18 amino acids.